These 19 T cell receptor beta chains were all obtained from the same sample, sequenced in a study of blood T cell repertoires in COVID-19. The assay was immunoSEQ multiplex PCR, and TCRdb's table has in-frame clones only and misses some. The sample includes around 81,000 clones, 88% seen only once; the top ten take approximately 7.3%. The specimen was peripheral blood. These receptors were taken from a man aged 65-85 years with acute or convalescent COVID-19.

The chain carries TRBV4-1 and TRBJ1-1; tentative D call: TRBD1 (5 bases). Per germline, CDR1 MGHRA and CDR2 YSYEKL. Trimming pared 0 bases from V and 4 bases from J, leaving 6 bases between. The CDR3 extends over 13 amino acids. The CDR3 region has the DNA TGCGCCAGCAGCCAAGATGGGGCCACTGAAGCTTTCTTT. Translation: CASSQDGATEAFF.

The CDR3 region is CASSTTGAEYEQYF. DNA for the CDR3: TGTGCCAGCAGCACCACAGGGGCTGAGTACGAGCAGTACTTC. This sequence joins TRBV7-8 and TRBJ2-7, with TRBD1 identical over 7 bases. CDR1 and CDR2 (germline): SGHVS, FQNEAQ. The CDR3 spans 14 residues. V shed 5 bases and J 4 bases; nucleotides not matched to a gene: 8.

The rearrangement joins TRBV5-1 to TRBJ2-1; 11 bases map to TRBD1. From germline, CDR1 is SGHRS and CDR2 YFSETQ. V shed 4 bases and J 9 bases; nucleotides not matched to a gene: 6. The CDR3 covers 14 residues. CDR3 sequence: CASSTSGTGGEQFF. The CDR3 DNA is TGCGCCAGCAGCACCTCCGGGACAGGGGGTGAGCAGTTCTTC.

The CDR3 is CASSPRDKLYEQYF. Written as DNA, the CDR3 is TGTGCCAGCAGTCCCCGGGACAAACTCTACGAGCAGTACTTC. The chain joins TRBV7-8 to TRBJ2-7; D perhaps matches TRBD1 (6 bases). V lost 6 bases and J lost 3, with 15 bases in between. Germline V CDR1 and CDR2: SGHVS, FQNEAQ. The CDR3 sequence is 14 residues long.

The CDR3 nucleotides are TGTGCCAGCTCTCCCTCACCCGATAGCGGGAGGGCAAAAGATACGCAGTATTTT. The encoded protein is CASSPSPDSGRAKDTQYF. The chain couples TRBV18 to TRBJ2-3; TRBD2 matches 11 bases. Trimming at V came to 6 bases and at J to 5 bases, leaving 16 bases not matched to a gene. This CDR3 spans 18 amino acids. Germline V gene sequence: CDR1 KGHSH, CDR2 LQKENI.

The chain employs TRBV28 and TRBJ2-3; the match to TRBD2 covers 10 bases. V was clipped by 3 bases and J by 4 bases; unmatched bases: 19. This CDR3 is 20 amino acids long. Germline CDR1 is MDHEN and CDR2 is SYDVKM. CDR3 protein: CASSFPLWRAGGQPPDTQYF. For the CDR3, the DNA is TGTGCCAGCAGTTTTCCCCTTTGGCGAGCGGGAGGGCAGCCCCCAGATACGCAGTATTTT.

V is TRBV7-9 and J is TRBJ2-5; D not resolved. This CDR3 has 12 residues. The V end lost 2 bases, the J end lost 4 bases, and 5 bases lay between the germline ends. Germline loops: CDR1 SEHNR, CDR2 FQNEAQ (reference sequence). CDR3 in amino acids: CASSLRGETQYF. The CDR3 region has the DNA TGTGCCAGCAGCTTAAGAGGAGAGACCCAGTACTTC.

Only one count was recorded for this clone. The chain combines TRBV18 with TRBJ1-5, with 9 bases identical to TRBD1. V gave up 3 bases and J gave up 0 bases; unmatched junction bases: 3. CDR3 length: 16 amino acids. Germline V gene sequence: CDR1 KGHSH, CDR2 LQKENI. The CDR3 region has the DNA TGTGCCAGCTCACCGGGGACAGGGACTAGCAATCAGCCCCAGCATTTT. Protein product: CASSPGTGTSNQPQHF.

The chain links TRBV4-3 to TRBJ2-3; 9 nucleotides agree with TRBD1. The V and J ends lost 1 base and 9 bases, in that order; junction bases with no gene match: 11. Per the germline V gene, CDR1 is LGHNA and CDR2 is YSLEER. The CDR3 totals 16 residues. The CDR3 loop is CASSQGTGDGTWTQYF. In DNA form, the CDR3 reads TGCGCCAGCAGCCAAGGGACAGGGGACGGCACTTGGACGCAGTATTTT.

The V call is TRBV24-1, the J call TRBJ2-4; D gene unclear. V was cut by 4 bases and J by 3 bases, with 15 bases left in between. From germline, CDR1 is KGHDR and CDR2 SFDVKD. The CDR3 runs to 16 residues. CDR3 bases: TGTGCCACCAGTGACTCTTCCGACACAATCAAAAACATTCAGTACTTC. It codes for CATSDSSDTIKNIQYF.

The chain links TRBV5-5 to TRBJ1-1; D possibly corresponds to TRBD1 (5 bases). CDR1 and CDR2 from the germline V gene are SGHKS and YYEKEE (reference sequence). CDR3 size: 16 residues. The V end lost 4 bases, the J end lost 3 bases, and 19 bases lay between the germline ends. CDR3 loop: CASSLAGVREYTEAFF. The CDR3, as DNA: TGTGCCAGCAGCCTTGCGGGGGTAAGGGAGTACACTGAAGCTTTCTTT.

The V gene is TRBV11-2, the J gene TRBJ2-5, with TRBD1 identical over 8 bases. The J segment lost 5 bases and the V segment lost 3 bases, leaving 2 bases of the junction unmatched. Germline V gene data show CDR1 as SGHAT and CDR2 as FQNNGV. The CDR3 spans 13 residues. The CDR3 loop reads CASSFRGRETQYF. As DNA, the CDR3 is TGTGCCAGCAGCTTCAGGGGGCGGGAGACCCAGTACTTC.

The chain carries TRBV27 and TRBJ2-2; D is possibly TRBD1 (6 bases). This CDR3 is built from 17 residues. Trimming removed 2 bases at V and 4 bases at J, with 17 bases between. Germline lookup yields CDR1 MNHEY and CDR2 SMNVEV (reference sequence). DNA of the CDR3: TGTGCCAGCAGTTTAGGGATGGGGCTAGGGGGCACCGGGGAGCTGTTTTTT. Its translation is CASSLGMGLGGTGELFF.

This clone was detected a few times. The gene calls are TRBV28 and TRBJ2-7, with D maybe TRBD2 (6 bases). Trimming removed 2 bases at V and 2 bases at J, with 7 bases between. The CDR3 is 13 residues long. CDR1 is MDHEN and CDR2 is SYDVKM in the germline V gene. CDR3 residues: CASSLSGPYEQYF. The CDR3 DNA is TGTGCCAGCAGTTTAAGCGGGCCCTACGAGCAGTACTTC.

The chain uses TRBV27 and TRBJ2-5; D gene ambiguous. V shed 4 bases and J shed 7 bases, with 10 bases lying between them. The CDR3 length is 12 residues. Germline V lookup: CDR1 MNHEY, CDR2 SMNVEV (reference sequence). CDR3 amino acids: CASSSRPGTQYF. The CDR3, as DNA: TGTGCCAGCAGTTCACGTCCGGGGACCCAGTACTTC.

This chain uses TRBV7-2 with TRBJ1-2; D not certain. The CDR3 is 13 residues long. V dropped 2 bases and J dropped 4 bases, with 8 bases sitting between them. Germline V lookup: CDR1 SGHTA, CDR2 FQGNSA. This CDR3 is CASSLSGSYGYTF. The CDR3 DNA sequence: TGTGCCAGCAGCTTATCCGGGTCCTATGGCTACACCTTC.

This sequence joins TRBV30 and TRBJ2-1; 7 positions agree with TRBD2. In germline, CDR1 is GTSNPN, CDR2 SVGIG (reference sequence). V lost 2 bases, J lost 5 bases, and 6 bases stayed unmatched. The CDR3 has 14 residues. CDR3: CAWSPGLPHNEQFF. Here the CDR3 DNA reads TGTGCCTGGAGTCCGGGACTACCCCACAATGAGCAGTTCTTC. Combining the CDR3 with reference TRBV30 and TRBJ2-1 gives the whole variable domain SQTIHQWPATLVQPVGSPLSLECTVEGTSNPNLYWYRQAAGRGLQLLFYSVGIGQISSEVPQNLSASRPQDRQFILSSKKLLLSDSGFYLCAWSPGLPHNEQFFGPGTRLTVL.

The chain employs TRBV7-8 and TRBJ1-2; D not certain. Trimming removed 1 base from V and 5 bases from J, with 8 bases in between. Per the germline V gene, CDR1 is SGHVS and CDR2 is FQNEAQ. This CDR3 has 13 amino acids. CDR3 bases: TGTGCCAGCAGCTTAGATGACTGGTATGGCTACACCTTC. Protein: CASSLDDWYGYTF.

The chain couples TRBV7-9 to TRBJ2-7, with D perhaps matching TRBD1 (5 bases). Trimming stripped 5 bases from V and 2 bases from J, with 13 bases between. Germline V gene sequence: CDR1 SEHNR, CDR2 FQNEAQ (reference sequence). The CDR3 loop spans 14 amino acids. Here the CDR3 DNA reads TGTGCCAGCAGCGCCCACAGGCCGACCTACGAGCAGTACTTC. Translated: CASSAHRPTYEQYF.